This T cell receptor (beta chain) was found in a study of metastatic and nonmetastatic thyroid tumors. Study-wide context: Repertoire comparison spanned blood and tumor or nodule tissue of malignant and benign thyroid patients.

No patient received treatment before thyroid surgery. Relative to its sample, this clone is medium-sized. What it binds is not known. V was shortened by 7 bases and J by 2 bases, with 8 bases between the two germline ends. This CDR3 is built from 12 residues. CDR1 and CDR2 from the germline V gene are MDHEN and SYDVKM. Study-level points and caveats: The reported finding was significantly higher TCR beta diversity in malignant thyroid tumors relative to benign nodules, in blood and tumor.

Per the original methods: The authors used CDR3 differences across clinicopathological groups to build a distant-metastasis classifier for papillary thyroid cancer. With MiXCR, TCRdb called clones anew from the PCR reads. It is TCRdb's table, rather than the study itself, that gives the V and J calls and clone size. Of roughly 13,000 clones in the sample, almost 30% were seen once. V is TRBV28 and J is TRBJ1-2; tentatively, D is TRBD1 (6 bases). The receptor was derived from a female donor with papillary thyroid cancer or a benign thyroid nodule (not recorded which). Some clones in this sample may be carry-over from other donors' samples. Sequenced material: blood. The CDR3 loop reads CASNRGNYGYTF. As DNA, the CDR3 is TGTGCCAGCAATAGGGGGAACTATGGCTACACCTTC.